The TCR beta chain under discussion was sequenced for a study of shared clonotypes between healthy human individuals. For the study at large: The plates for each donor numbered three CD4 naive, three CD4 memory, two CD8 naive and one CD8 memory. Findings and limits, study-wide: Memory subsets generally showed lower estimated richness than naive subsets. Sampling used blood alone; tissue repertoires probably differ.

Between the trimmed V and J ends, which lost 4 bases and 2 bases, there was a span of 17 bases. This CDR3 region has 16 residues. CDR1 is MGHRA, CDR2 YSYEKL, per germline. For this clone: Its antigen remains unidentified.

Selected positively for CCR7 and CD45RO-negative, naive CD8 cells excluded terminally differentiated effector memory CD45RA+ cells. Sequencing used immunoSEQ multiplex PCR; TCRdb keeps in-frame clones, though not all of them. The table records some 1,900,000 clones, less than 95% of them present only once. The sequenced material came from naive CD8+ T cells sorted from blood. The chain links TRBV4-1 to TRBJ1-2, with D tentatively TRBD1 (5 bases). This sequence was found in a man between 18 and 29 years old in good health. The CDR3 coding sequence is TGCGCCAGCAGCCCCAAAGGGGCAGGAGAGAACTATGGCTACACCTTC. Translation gives CASSPKGAGENYGYTF.